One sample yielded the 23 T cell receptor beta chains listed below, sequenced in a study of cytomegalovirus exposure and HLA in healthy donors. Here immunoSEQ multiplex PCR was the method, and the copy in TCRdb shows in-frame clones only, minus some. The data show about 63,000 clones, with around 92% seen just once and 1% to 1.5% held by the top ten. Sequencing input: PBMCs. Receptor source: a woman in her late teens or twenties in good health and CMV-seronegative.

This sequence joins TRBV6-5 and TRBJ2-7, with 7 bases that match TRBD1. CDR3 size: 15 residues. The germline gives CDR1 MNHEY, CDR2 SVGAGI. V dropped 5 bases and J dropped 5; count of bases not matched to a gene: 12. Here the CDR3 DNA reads TGTGCCAGCAGTAGGGGGATACAGGGGTCCCACGAGCAGTACTTC. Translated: CASSRGIQGSHEQYF.

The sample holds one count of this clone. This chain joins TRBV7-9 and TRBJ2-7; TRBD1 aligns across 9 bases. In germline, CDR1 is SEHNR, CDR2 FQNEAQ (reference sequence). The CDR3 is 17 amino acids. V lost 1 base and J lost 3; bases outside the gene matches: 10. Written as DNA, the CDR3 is TGTGCCAGCAGCTTAGGACGGTCGGGACAGGGCCGCTACGAGCAGTACTTC. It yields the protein CASSLGRSGQGRYEQYF.

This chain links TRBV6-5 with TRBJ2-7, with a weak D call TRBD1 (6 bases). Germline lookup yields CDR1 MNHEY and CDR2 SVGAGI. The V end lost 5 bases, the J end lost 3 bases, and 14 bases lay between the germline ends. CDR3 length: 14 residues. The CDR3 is CASSEPGTLYEQYF. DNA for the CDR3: TGTGCCAGCAGTGAACCCGGGACACTCTACGAGCAGTACTTC.

The CDR3 nucleotides read TGTGCCAGCAGTTACTCGAGTGGGGGACTCCCCTACGAGCAGTACTTC. The encoded protein is CASSYSSGGLPYEQYF. The chain couples TRBV6-5 to TRBJ2-7; D perhaps matches TRBD2 (6 bases). Germline V lookup: CDR1 MNHEY, CDR2 SVGAGI. The ends were cut back, 0 bases at V and 2 bases at J, with 14 bases in the middle. The CDR3 is made up of 16 amino acids.

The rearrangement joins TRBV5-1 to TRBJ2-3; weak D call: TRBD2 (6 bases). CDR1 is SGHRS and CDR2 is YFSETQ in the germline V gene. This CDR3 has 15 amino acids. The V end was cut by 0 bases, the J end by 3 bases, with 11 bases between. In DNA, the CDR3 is TGCGCCAGCAGCTTGGAAGCGGCGGGGACAGATACGCAGTATTTT. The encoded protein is CASSLEAAGTDTQYF.

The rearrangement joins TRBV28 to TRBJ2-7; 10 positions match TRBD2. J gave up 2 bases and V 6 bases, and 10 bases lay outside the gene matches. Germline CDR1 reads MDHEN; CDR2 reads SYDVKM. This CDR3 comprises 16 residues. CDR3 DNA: TGTGCCAGCAGACCAGCGCGGACTAGCGGAACCTACGAGCAGTACTTC. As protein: CASRPARTSGTYEQYF. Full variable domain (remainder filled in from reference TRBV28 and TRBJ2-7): DVKVTQSSRYLVKRTGEKVFLECVQDMDHENMFWYRQDPGLGLRLIYFSYDVKMKEKGDIPEGYSVSREKKERFSLILESASTNQTSMYLCASRPARTSGTYEQYFGPGTRLTVT.

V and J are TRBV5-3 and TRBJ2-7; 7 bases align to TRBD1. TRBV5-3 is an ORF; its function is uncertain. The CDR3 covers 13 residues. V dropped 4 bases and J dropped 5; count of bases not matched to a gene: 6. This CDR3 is CARSIRQGHEQYF. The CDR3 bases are TGTGCCAGAAGCATTCGACAGGGCCACGAGCAGTACTTC.

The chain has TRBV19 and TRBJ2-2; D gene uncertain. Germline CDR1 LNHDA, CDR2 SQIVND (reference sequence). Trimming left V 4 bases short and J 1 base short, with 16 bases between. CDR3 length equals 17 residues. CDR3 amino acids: CASSSGRQAGNTGELFF. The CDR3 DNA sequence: TGTGCCAGTAGTAGTGGTCGGCAGGCAGGGAACACCGGGGAGCTGTTTTTT.

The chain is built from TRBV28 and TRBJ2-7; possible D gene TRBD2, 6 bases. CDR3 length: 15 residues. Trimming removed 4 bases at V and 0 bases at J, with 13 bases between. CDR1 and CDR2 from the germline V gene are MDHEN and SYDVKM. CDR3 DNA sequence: TGTGCCAGCAGTTCAGCGGGCTCGAACTCCTACGAGCAGTACTTC. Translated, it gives CASSSAGSNSYEQYF.

CDR3 loop: CASSLGEGHSYTEAFF. CDR3 DNA sequence: TGTGCCAGCAGCTTGGGGGAGGGACATTCCTACACTGAAGCTTTCTTT. V gene TRBV5-4 combines with J gene TRBJ1-1; possible D gene TRBD1, 6 bases. CDR1 SGHNT and CDR2 YYREEE come from the germline V gene (reference sequence). The CDR3 has 16 amino acids. V dropped 0 bases and J dropped 3 bases, with 15 bases sitting between them.

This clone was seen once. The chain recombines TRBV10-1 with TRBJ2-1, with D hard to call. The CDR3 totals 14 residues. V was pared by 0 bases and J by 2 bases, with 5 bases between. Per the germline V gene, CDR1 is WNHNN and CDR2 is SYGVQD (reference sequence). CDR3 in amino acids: CASSESQTYNEQFF. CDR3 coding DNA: TGCGCCAGCAGTGAGTCCCAGACCTACAATGAGCAGTTCTTC.

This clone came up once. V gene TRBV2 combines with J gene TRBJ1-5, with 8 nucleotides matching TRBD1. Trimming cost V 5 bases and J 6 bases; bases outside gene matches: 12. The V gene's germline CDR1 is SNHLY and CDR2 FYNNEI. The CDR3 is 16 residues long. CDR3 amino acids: CASSQIGQGGSQPQHF. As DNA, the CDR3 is TGTGCCAGCAGTCAAATAGGACAGGGAGGGAGTCAGCCCCAGCATTTT.

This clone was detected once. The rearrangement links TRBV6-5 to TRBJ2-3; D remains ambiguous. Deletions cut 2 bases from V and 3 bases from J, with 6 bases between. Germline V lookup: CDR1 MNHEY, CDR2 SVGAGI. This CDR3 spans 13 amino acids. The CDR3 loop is CASSYLRTDTQYF. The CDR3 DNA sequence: TGTGCCAGCAGTTACCTCAGAACAGATACGCAGTATTTT.

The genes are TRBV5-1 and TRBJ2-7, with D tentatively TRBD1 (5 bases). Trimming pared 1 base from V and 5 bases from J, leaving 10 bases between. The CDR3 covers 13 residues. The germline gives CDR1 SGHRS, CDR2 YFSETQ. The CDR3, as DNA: TGCGCCAGCAGCTTGAGTCAGGGTGACGAGCAGTACTTC. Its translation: CASSLSQGDEQYF.

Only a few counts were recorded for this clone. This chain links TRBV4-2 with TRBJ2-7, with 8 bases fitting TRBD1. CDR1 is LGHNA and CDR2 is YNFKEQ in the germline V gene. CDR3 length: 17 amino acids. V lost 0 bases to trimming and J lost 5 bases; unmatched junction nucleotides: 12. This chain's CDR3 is CASSQEGVDREVHEQYF. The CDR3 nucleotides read TGTGCCAGCAGCCAAGAGGGTGTGGACAGGGAAGTCCACGAGCAGTACTTC.

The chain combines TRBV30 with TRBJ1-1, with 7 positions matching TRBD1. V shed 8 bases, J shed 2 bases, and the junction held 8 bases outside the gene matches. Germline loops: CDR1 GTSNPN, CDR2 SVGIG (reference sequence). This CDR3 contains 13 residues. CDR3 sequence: CARTRGSNTEAFF. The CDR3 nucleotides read TGTGCCCGGACCAGGGGGTCAAACACTGAAGCTTTCTTT.

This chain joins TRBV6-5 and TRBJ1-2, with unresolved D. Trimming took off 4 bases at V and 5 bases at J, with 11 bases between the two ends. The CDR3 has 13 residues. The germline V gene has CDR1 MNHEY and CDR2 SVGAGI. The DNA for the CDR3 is TGTGCCAGCAGTTCCATCCTGGAGTATGGCTACACCTTC. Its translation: CASSSILEYGYTF.

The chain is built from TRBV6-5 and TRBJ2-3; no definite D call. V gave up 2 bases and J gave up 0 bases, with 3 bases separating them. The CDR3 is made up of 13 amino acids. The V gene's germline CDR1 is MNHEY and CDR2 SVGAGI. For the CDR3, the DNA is TGTGCCAGCAGTTACCCTAGCACAGATACGCAGTATTTT. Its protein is CASSYPSTDTQYF.

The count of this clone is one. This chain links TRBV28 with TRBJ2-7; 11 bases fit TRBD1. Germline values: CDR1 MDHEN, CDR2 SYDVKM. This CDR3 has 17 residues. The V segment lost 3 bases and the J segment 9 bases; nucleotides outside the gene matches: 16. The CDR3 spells CASSLPVVSGQGAAQYF. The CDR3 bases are TGTGCCAGCAGTTTGCCCGTGGTATCCGGACAGGGGGCAGCGCAGTACTTC.

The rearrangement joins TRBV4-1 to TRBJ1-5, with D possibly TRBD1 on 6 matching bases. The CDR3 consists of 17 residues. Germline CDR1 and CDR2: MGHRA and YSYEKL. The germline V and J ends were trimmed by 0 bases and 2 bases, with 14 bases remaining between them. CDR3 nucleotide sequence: TGCGCCAGCAGCCAAGACGCGGCCAGGGGTGGCAATCAGCCCCAGCATTTT. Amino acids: CASSQDAARGGNQPQHF.

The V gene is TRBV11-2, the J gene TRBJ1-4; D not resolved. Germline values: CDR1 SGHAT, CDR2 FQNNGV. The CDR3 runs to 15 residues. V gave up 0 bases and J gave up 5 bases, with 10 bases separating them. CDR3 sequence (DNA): TGTGCCAGCAGCTTAGAGGCAGGTGGGAATGAAAAACTGTTTTTT. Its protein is CASSLEAGGNEKLFF.

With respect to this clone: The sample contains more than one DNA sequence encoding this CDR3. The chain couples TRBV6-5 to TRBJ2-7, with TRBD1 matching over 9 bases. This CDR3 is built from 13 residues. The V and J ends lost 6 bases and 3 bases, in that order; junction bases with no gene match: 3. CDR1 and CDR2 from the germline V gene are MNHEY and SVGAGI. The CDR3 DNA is TGTGCCAGCAGCCGGGACAGGGACTACGAGCAGTACTTC. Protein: CASSRDRDYEQYF.

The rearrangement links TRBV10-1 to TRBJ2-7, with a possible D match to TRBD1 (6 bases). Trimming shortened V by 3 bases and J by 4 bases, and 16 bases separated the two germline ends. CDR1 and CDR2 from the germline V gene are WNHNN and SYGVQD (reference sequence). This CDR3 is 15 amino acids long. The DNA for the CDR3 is TGCGCCAGCAGTGACCCAGGGGCCCCAAATTACGAGCAGTACTTC. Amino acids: CASSDPGAPNYEQYF.